This T cell receptor beta chain is from a study of cytomegalovirus exposure and HLA in healthy donors. Researchers ran the PCR with 60 Vbeta and 13 Jbeta primers. Repertoires were generated with immunoSEQ multiplex PCR, while TCRdb's copy carries only in-frame clones and drops some. Of roughly 71,000 clones listed, around four fifths were seen once; the top ten hold around 3%. Germline-derived CDR1 and CDR2 are SGDLS and YYNGEE. The V gene lost 2 bases and the J gene lost 1 base, with 12 bases spanning the gap. The CDR3 runs 15 residues. The clonotype originates from a girl between 5 and 17 years old in good health and CMV-seropositive. Sequences were obtained from PBMCs. The chain joins TRBV9 to TRBJ1-1; D not resolved. The CDR3 DNA sequence: TGTGCCAGCAGCGTCGGTGGGTCGGGGAACACTGAAGCTTTCTTT. Protein sequence: CASSVGGSGNTEAFF.